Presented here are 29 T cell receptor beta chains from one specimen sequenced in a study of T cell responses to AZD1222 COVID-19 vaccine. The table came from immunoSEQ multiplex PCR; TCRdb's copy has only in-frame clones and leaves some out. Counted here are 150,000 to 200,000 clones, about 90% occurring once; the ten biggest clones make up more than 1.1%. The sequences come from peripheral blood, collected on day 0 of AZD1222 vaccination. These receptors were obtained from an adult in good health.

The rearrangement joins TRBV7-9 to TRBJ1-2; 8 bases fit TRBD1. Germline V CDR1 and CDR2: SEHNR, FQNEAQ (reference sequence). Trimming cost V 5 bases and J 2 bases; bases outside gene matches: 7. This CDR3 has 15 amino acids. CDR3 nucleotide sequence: TGTGCCAGCAGCACTTTGGGACAGGAAAACTATGGCTACACCTTC. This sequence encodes CASSTLGQENYGYTF. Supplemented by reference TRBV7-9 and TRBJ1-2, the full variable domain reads DTGVSQNPRHKITKRGQNVTFRCDPISEHNRLYWYRQTLGQGPEFLTYFQNEAQLEKSRLLSDRFSAERPKGSFSTLEIQRTEQGDSAMYLCASSTLGQENYGYTFGSGTRLTVV.

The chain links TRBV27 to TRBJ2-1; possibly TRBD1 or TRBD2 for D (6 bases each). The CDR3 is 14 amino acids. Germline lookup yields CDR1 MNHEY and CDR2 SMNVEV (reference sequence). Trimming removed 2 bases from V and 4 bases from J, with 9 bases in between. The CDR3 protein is CASSLRGAYNEQFF. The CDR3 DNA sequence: TGTGCCAGCAGTTTAAGGGGGGCGTACAATGAGCAGTTCTTC.

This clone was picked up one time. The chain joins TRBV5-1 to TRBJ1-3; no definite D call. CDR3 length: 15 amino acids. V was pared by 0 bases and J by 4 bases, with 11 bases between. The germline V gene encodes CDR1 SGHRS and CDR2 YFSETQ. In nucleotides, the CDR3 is TGCGCCAGCAGCTTGGCCAGGCTCCCCGGAAACACCATATATTTT. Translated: CASSLARLPGNTIYF.

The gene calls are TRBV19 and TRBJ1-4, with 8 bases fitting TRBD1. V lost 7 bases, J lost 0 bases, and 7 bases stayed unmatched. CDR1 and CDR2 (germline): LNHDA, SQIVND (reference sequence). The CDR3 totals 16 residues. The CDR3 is CASKVQGVATNEKLFF. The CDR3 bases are TGTGCCAGTAAGGTACAGGGGGTAGCAACTAATGAAAAACTGTTTTTT. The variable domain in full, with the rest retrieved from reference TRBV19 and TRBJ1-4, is DGGITQSPKYLFRKEGQNVTLSCEQNLNHDAMYWYRQDPGQGLRLIYYSQIVNDFQKGDIAEGYSVSREKKESFPLTVTSAQKNPTAFYLCASKVQGVATNEKLFFGSGTQLSVL.

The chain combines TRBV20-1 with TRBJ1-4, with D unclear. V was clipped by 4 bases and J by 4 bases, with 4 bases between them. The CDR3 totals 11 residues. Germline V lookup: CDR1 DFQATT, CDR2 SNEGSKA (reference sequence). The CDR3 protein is CSATLNEKLFF. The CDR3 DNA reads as TGCAGTGCTACCCTTAATGAAAAACTGTTTTTT.

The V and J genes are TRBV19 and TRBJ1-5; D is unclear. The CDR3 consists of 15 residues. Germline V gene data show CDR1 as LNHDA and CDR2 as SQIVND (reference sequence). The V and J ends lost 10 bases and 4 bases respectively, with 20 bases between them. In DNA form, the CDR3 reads TGTGCCACCGCGCCCACACAGAGCTTAAATCAGCCCCAGCATTTT. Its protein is CATAPTQSLNQPQHF.

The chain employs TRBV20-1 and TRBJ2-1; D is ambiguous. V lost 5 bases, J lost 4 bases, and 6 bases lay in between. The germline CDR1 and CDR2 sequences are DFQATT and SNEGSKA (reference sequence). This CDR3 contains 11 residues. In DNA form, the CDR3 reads TGCAGTGCTCGGAGATACAATGAGCAGTTCTTC. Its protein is CSARRYNEQFF.

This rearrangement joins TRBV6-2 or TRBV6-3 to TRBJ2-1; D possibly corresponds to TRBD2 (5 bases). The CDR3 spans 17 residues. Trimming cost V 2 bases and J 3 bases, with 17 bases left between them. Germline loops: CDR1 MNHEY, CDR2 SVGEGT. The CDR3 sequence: CASSYPPARAIYNEQFF. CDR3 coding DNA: TGTGCCAGCAGTTACCCCCCGGCGAGGGCCATCTACAATGAGCAGTTCTTC.

CDR3: CASSQDVQYEQYF. The CDR3, as DNA: TGCGCCAGCAGCCAAGATGTCCAGTATGAGCAGTACTTC. The V gene is TRBV4-3, the J gene TRBJ2-7; D is undetermined. The CDR3 sequence is 13 residues long. Per germline, CDR1 LGHNA and CDR2 YSLEER. V was trimmed by 0 bases and J by 7 bases, leaving 10 bases between them.

The CDR3 here is CASSSSIDSYGYTF. CDR3 nucleotides: TGTGCCAGCAGCTCCTCCATCGACAGTTATGGCTACACCTTC. This chain joins TRBV7-9 and TRBJ1-2; D perhaps matches TRBD1 (5 bases). The ends were cut back, 4 bases at V and 5 bases at J, with 14 bases in the middle. The CDR3 contains 14 residues. Germline loops: CDR1 SEHNR, CDR2 FQNEAQ (reference sequence). The whole variable domain, remainder taken from reference TRBV7-9 and TRBJ1-2, is DTGVSQNPRHKITKRGQNVTFRCDPISEHNRLYWYRQTLGQGPEFLTYFQNEAQLEKSRLLSDRFSAERPKGSFSTLEIQRTEQGDSAMYLCASSSSIDSYGYTFGSGTRLTVV.

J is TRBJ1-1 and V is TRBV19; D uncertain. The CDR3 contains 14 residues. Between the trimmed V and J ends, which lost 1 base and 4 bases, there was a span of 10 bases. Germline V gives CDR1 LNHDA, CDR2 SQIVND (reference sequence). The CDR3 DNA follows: TGTGCCAGTAGTATAGGGACGGACCTCACTGAAGCTTTCTTT. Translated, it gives CASSIGTDLTEAFF.

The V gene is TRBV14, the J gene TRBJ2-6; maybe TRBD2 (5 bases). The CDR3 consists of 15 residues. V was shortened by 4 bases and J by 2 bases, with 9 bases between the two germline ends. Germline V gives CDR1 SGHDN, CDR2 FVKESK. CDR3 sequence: CASSPTGTGANVLTF. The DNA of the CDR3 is TGTGCCAGCAGCCCCACGGGGACTGGGGCCAACGTCCTGACTTTC.

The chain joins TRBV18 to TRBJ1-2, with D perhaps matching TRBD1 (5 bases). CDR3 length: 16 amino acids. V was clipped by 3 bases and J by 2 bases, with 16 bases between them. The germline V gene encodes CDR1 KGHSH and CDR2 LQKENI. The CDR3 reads CASSPLTGTNNYGYTF. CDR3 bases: TGTGCCAGCTCACCCTTAACCGGGACGAACAACTATGGCTACACCTTC. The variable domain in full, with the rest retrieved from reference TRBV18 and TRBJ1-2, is NAGVMQNPRHLVRRRGQEARLRCSPMKGHSHVYWYRQLPEEGLKFMVYLQKENIIDESGMPKERFSAEFPKEGPSILRIQQVVRGDSAAYFCASSPLTGTNNYGYTFGSGTRLTVV.

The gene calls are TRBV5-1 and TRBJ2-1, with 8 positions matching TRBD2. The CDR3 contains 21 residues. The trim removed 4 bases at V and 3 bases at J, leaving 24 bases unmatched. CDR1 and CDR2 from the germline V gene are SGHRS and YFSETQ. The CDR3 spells CASSLGRLAGGRTAIYNEQFF. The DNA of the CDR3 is TGCGCCAGCAGCCTGGGGCGTCTCGCGGGAGGCCGAACGGCGATCTACAATGAGCAGTTCTTC.

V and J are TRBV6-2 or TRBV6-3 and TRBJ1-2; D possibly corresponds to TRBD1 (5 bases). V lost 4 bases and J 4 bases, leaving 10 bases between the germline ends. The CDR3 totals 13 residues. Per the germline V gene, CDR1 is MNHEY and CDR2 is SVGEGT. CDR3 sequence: CASSLGPSYGYTF. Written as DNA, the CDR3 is TGTGCCAGCAGTTTGGGACCGAGCTATGGCTACACCTTC.

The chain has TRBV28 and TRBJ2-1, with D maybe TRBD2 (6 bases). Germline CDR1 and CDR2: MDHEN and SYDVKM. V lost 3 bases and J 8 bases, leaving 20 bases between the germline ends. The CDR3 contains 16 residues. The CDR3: CASSFFIQRVNHEQFF. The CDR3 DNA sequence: TGTGCCAGCAGTTTTTTTATCCAGCGGGTTAACCATGAGCAGTTCTTC.

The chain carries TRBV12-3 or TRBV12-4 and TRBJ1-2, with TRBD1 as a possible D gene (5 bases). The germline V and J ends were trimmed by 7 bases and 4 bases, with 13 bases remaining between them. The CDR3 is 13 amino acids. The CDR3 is CASKTWDGYGYTF. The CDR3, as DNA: TGTGCCAGCAAGACATGGGACGGCTATGGCTACACCTTC.

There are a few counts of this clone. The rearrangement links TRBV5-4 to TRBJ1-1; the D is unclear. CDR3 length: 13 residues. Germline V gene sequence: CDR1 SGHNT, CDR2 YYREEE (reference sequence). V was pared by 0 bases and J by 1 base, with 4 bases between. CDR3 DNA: TGTGCCAGCAGCTTGGCCAGGAACACTGAAGCTTTCTTT. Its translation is CASSLARNTEAFF. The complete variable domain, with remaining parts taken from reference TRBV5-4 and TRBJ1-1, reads ETGVTQSPTHLIKTRGQQVTLRCSSQSGHNTVSWYQQALGQGPQFIFQYYREEENGRGNFPPRFSGLQFPNYSSELNVNALELDDSALYLCASSLARNTEAFFGQGTRLTVV.

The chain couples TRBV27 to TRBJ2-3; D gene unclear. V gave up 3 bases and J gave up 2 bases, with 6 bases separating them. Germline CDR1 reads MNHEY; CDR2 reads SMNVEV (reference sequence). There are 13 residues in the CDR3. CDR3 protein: CASSLAATDTQYF. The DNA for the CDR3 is TGTGCCAGCAGTTTGGCCGCCACAGATACGCAGTATTTT.

CDR3 nucleotide sequence: TGTGCCAGCAGTTACTCGAACGTCGGGCAGCCCCAGCATTTT. Protein: CASSYSNVGQPQHF. V gene TRBV6-2 or TRBV6-3 combines with J gene TRBJ1-5; D is unclear. Germline-derived CDR1 and CDR2 are MNHEY and SVGEGT. This CDR3 is 14 amino acids long. Trimming shortened V by 0 bases and J by 7 bases, and 10 bases separated the two germline ends.

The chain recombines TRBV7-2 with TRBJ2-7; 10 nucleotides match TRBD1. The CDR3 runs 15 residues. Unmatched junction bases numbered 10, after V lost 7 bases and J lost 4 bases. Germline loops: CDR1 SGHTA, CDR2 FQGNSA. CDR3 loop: CASNRPGTGEYEQYF. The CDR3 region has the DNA TGTGCCAGCAACCGACCCGGGACAGGGGAATACGAGCAGTACTTC.

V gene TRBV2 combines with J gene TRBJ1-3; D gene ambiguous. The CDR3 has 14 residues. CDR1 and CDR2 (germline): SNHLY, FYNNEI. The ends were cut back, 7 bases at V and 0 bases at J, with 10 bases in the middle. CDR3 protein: CASTPRSSGNTIYF. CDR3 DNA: TGTGCCAGCACCCCGAGGAGCTCTGGAAACACCATATATTTT.

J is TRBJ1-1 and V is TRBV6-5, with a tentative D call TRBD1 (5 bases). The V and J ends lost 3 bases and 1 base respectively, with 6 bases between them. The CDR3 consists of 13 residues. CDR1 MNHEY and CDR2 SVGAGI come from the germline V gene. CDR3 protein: CASSYQGNTEAFF. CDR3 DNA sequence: TGTGCCAGCAGTTATCAGGGGAACACTGAAGCTTTCTTT.

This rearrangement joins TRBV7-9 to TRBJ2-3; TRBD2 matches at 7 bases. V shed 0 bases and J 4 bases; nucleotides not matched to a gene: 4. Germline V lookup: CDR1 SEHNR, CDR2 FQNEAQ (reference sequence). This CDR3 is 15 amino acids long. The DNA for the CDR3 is TGTGCCAGCAGCTTAGCCCTAGCGGAGGCAGATACGCAGTATTTT. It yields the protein CASSLALAEADTQYF.

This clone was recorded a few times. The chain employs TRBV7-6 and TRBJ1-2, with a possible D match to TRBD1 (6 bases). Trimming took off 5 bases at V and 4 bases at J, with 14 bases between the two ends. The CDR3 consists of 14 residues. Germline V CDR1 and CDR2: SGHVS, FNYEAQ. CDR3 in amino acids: CASSPDRTSYGYTF. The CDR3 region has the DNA TGTGCCAGCAGCCCAGACAGGACTTCCTATGGCTACACCTTC.

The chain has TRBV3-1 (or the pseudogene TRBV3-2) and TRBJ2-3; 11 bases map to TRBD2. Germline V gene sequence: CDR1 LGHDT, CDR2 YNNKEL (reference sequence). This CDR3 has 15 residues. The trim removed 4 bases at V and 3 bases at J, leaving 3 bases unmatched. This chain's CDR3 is CASSLRTSGTDTQYF. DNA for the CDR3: TGTGCCAGCAGCCTCAGGACTAGCGGGACAGATACGCAGTATTTT.

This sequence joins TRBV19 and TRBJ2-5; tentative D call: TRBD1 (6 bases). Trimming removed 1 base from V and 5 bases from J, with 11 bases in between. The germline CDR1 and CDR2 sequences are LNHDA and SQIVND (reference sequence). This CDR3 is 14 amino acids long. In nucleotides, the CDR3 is TGTGCCAGTAGTATAGGGGACAAGGGGGAGACCCAGTACTTC. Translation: CASSIGDKGETQYF.

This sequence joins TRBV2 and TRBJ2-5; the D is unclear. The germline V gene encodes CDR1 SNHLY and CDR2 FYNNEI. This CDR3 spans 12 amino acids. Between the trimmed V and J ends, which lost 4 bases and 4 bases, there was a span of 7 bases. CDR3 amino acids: CASSGAGETQYF. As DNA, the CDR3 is TGTGCCAGCAGTGGAGCCGGAGAGACCCAGTACTTC.

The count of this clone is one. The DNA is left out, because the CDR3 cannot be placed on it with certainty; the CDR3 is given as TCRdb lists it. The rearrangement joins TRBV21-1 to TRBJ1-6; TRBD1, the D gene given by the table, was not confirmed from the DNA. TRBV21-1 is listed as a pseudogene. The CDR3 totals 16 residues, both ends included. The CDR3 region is CASSKRVGTGNSPLHF.